This note documents a single T cell receptor beta chain sequence. Germline CDR1 is SGHNT and CDR2 is YENEEA. V trimming: 6 bases; J trimming: 3 bases; junction bases outside the gene matches: 5. The CDR3 consists of 15 residues. These data belong to a study of blood T cell repertoires in COVID-19. Study background: The analysed material was cDNA or gDNA that came from T cells, B-cell-depleted T cells, or PBMCs.

The assay was immunoSEQ multiplex PCR, and TCRdb's table has in-frame clones only and misses some. The profile shows roughly 200,000 clones, 85% of them singletons. The sequence was obtained from a man aged 35 to 55 who had recovered from COVID-19. V usage is TRBV11-3 and J usage is TRBJ2-1, with 10 bases fitting TRBD2. Sequencing used PBMCs or T cells enriched from blood (not recorded which). Here the CDR3 reads CASRSGTSDYNEQFF. In DNA, the CDR3 is TGTGCCAGCAGGTCCGGGACTAGCGACTACAATGAGCAGTTCTTC.